This T cell receptor beta chain was captured in a study of memory CD4+ T cells and cytomegalovirus serostatus. Assay used: immunoSEQ multiplex PCR; TCRdb lists only in-frame clones, some missing. Altogether about 50,000 clones are present, about 77% being singletons, with the ten largest covering around 0.77%. The germline V gene has CDR1 LGHNT and CDR2 FRNRAP. With V trimmed by 5 bases and J by 6 bases, 3 bases remained unmatched. The CDR3 sequence is 12 residues long. Single viable CD3+CD4+CD8-CD45RO+ cells were sorted as the memory CD4+ T cells. The rearrangement uses TRBV12-5 and TRBJ1-2; 7 bases line up with TRBD1. The sample was memory CD4+ T cells from blood. This TCR derives from an adult in good health and CMV-seronegative. The CDR3 here is CASGKGGNGYTF. The CDR3 DNA is TGTGCTAGTGGTAAAGGGGGCAATGGCTACACCTTC. Full variable domain (missing parts from reference TRBV12-5 and TRBJ1-2): DARVTQTPRHKVTEMGQEVTMRCQPILGHNTVFWYRQTMMQGLELLAYFRNRAPLDDSGMPKDRFSAEMPDATLATLKIQPSEPRDSAVYFCASGKGGNGYTFGSGTRLTVV.